These 6 T cell receptor beta chains share one sample of origin, sequenced in a study of shared clonotypes between healthy human individuals. Some clones are missing from TCRdb's copy, which holds only in-frame ones; the method was immunoSEQ multiplex PCR. The data show a few million clones, approximately 94% seen once. Sequenced input: naive CD4+ T cells sorted from blood. Regarding subset: CD45RA+ positively selected. Receptor source: a man between 18 and 29 years old in good health.

This clone was counted between two and nine times. In this CDR3 the conserved last residue, phenylalanine or tryptophan, is missing, so a read error is likely. No DNA is shown, since the ends of the CDR3 on it are uncertain; the CDR3 is the one TCRdb lists. The rearrangement links TRBV21-1 to TRBJ1-1; the table assigns TRBD1, which was not confirmed against the DNA. TRBV21-1 is assigned pseudogene status. Both ends counted, the CDR3 spans 9 residues. CDR3: CASSEKVRG.

The chain uses TRBV11-2 and TRBJ2-7; 9 bases match TRBD2. Germline V CDR1 and CDR2: SGHAT, FQNNGV. The CDR3 loop spans 15 amino acids. V lost 5 bases to trimming and J lost 2 bases; unmatched junction nucleotides: 7. The chain's CDR3 is CASSPGLAQPYEQYF. The CDR3 DNA sequence: TGTGCCAGCAGCCCCGGACTAGCGCAACCCTACGAGCAGTACTTC.

The chain couples TRBV29-1 to TRBJ2-7; D is undetermined. Germline V gene sequence: CDR1 SQVTM, CDR2 ANQGSEA. The CDR3 length is 13 residues. V dropped 5 bases and J dropped 2 bases, with 13 bases sitting between them. This chain's CDR3 is CSVSRPLAYEQYF. CDR3 coding DNA: TGCAGCGTTTCGCGGCCCCTTGCCTACGAGCAGTACTTC.

On this clone: A junction end diverges from the germline sequence, so it may reflect a read error. This chain uses TRBV9 with TRBJ1-2; D remains unclear. This CDR3 spans 12 amino acids. CDR1 is SGDLS, CDR2 YYNGEE, per germline. The CDR3 protein is CASSVVGRVKIF. Here the CDR3 DNA reads TGTGCCAGCAGCGTAGTGGGTAGGGTAAAAATCTTC. The full variable domain, with the rest looked up from reference TRBV9 and TRBJ1-2, is DSGVTQTPKHLITATGQRVTLRCSPRSGDLSVYWYQQSLDQGLQFLIQYYNGEERAKGNILERFSAQQFPDLHSELNLSSLELGDSALYFCASSVVGRVKIFGSGTRLTVV.

This clone occurred a few times. The genes are TRBV25-1 and TRBJ1-1; perhaps TRBD1 as D (5 bases). This CDR3 is 13 amino acids long. In germline, CDR1 is MGHDK, CDR2 SYGVNS. Trimming left V 5 bases short and J 1 base short, with 8 bases between. CDR3 sequence (DNA): TGTGCCAGCAGTTGGGACGGGAACACTGAAGCTTTCTTT. Its translation is CASSWDGNTEAFF.

The V and J genes are TRBV4-3 and TRBJ2-7; 8 positions agree with TRBD1. CDR1 LGHNA and CDR2 YSLEER come from the germline V gene. CDR3 length: 14 residues. The J segment lost 1 base and the V segment lost 4 bases, leaving 3 bases of the junction unmatched. In DNA form, the CDR3 reads TGCGCCAGCAGCCGGGACAGGTATTCCTACGAGCAGTACTTC. As protein: CASSRDRYSYEQYF.